This T cell receptor beta chain comes out of a study of T cell responses to AZD1222 COVID-19 vaccine. Findings of the study overall: Of spike-specific TCRs, nearly half reportedly target regions left unmutated in variants. Baseline serostatus was positive in only a handful of AZD1222 recipients. The repertoires were collected only after the peak T cell response.

Method: immunoSEQ multiplex PCR; TCRdb's copy keeps in-frame clones and lacks some. The sample yields some 49,000 clones, about 83% seen once. Comment on this clone: Its specificity is not known.

Trimming stripped 4 bases from V and 5 bases from J, with 11 bases between. This CDR3 has 13 amino acids. CDR1 is SQVTM, CDR2 ANQGSEA, per germline. This receptor was obtained from an adult in good health. This chain uses TRBV29-1 with TRBJ1-4; D remains ambiguous. Material: peripheral blood, obtained on day 0 of AZD1222 vaccination. The CDR3 nucleotides are TGCAGCGTTGTCCCATCCCGGAATGAAAAACTGTTTTTT. Amino acids: CSVVPSRNEKLFF.